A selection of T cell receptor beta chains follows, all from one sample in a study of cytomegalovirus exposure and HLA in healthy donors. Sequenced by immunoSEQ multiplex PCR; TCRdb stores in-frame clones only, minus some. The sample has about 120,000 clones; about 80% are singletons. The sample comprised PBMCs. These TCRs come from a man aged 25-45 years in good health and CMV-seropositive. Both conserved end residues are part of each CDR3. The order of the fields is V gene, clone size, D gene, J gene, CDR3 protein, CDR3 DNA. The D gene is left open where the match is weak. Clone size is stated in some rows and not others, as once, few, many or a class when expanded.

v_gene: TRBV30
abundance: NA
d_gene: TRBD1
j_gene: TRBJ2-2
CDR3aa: CASMDREELFF
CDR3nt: TGTGCCTCTATGGACAGGGAGGAACTGTTTTTT

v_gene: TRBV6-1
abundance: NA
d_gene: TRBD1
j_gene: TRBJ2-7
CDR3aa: CASLPGQSYEQYF
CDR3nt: TGTGCCAGCCTACCGGGACAGAGCTACGAGCAGTACTTC

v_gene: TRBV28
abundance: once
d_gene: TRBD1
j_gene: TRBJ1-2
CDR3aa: CATTGTGANYGYTF
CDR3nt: TGTGCCACCACCGGGACAGGAGCTAACTATGGCTACACCTTC

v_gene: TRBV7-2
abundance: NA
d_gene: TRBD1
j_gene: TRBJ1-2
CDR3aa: CASSLRGVGGGYGYTF
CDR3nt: TGTGCCAGCAGCCTCAGGGGGGTAGGGGGAGGATATGGCTACACCTTC

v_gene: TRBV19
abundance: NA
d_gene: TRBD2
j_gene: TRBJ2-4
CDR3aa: CASSAPTRGGSTNSQYF
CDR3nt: TGTGCCAGTAGTGCCCCGACTCGCGGGGGGTCTACAAACAGTCAGTACTTC

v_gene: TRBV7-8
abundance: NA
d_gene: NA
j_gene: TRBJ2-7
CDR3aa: CASSLGGSHEQYF
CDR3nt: TGTGCCAGCAGCCTTGGCGGGTCGCACGAGCAGTACTTC

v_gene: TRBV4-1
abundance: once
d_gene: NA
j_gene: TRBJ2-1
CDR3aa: CASSQGPEPYNEQFF
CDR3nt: TGCGCCAGCAGCCAGGGGCCTGAACCCTACAATGAGCAGTTCTTC

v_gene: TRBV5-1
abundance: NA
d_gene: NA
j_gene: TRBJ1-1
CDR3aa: CASSLPALPNTEAFF
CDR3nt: TGCGCCAGCAGCTTGCCAGCGCTCCCGAACACTGAAGCTTTCTTT

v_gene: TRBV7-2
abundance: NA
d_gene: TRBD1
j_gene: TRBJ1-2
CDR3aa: CASSPTQGAGWGYTF
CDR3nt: TGTGCCAGCAGCCCTACCCAGGGGGCGGGTTGGGGCTACACCTTC

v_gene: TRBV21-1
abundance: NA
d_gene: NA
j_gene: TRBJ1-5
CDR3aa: CASSKGKGRDNNQPQHF
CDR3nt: TGTGCCAGCAGCAAAGGAAAGGGACGGGACAACAATCAGCCCCAGCATTTT

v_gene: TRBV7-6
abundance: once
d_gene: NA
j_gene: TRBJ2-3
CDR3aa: CASSLGLAKSTDTQYF
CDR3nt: TGTGCCAGCAGCTTAGGGCTAGCTAAGAGCACAGATACGCAGTATTTT

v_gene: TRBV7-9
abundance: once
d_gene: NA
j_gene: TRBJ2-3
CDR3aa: CASSRLDSSTDTQYF
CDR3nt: TGTGCCAGCAGCCGCCTAGATTCTAGCACAGATACGCAGTATTTT

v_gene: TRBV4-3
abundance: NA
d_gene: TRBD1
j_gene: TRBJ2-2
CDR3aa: CASRRDRANTGELFF
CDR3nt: TGCGCCAGCAGGAGAGACAGGGCGAACACCGGGGAGCTGTTTTTT

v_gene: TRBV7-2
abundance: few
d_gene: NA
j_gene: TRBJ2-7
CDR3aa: CASSLVRYEQYF
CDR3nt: TGTGCCAGCAGCTTAGTCCGCTACGAGCAGTACTTC

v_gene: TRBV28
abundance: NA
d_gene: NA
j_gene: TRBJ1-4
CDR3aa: CASSSAGPPGEKLFF
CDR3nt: TGTGCCAGCAGTTCCGCGGGTCCCCCGGGGGAAAAACTGTTTTTT

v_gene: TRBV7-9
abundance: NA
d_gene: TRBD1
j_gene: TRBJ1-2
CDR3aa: CASSLMTGGRDGYTF
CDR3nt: TGTGCCAGCAGCTTAATGACAGGGGGCAGGGATGGCTACACCTTC

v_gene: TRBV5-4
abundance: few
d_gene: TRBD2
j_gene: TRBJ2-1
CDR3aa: CASSRGGLAGSNEQFF
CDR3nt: TGTGCCAGCAGCCGGGGGGGCCTAGCGGGGAGCAATGAGCAGTTCTTC

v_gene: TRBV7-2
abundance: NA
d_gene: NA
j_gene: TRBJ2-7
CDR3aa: CASRYQGSYEQYF
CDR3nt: TGTGCCAGCCGATACCAGGGATCCTACGAGCAGTACTTC

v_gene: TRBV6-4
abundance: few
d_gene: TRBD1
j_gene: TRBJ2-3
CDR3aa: CASSTGQGASDTQYF
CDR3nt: TGTGCCAGCAGCACGGGACAGGGGGCGTCAGATACGCAGTATTTT

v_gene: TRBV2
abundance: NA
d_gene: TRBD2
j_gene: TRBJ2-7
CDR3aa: CASSEGSPSGSSNEQYF
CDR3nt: TGTGCCAGCAGTGAAGGGTCCCCGAGCGGGAGCTCCAACGAGCAGTACTTC

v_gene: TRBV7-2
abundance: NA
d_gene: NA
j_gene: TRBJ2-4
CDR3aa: CASSLIGGLPKNIQYF
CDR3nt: TGTGCCAGCAGCTTAATTGGGGGGTTACCCAAAAACATTCAGTACTTC

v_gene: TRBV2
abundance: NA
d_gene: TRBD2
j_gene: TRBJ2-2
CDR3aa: CASRTSGGPYTGELFF
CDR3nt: TGTGCCAGCAGAACTAGCGGGGGGCCGTACACCGGGGAGCTGTTTTTT

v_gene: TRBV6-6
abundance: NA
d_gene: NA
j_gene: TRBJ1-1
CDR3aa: CASSYPQRNTEAFF
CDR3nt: TGTGCCAGCAGTTACCCACAGAGAAACACTGAAGCTTTCTTT

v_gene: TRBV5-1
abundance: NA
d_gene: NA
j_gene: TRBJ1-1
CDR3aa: CASSSYSGTEAFF
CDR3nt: TGCGCCAGCAGCTCTTACTCAGGCACTGAAGCTTTCTTT

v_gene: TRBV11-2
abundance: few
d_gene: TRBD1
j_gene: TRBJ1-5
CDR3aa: CASSPGQGTINQPQHF
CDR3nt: TGTGCCAGCAGCCCGGGACAGGGAACGATAAATCAGCCCCAGCATTTT

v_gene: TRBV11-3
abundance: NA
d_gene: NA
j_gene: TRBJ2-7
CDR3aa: CASSTDSTYEQYF
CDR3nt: TGTGCCAGCAGCACGGACTCGACCTACGAGCAGTACTTC

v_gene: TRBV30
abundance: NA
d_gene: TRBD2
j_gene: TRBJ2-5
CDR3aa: CAWSVSRTSGAWSQETQYF
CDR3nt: TGTGCCTGGAGTGTATCCCGGACTAGCGGGGCTTGGTCTCAAGAGACCCAGTACTTC

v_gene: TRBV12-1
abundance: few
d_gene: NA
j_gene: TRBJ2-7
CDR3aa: CASSPGLFLLERYYEQYF
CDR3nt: TGTGCCAGCAGCCCCGGTCTCTTTCTCTTGGAGCGGTATTACGAGCAGTACTTC

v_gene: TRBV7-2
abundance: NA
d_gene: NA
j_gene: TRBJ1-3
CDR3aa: CASSSTPTGHSGNTIYF
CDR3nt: TGTGCCAGCAGCTCAACTCCAACAGGGCACTCTGGAAACACCATATATTTT